These 25 T cell receptor beta chains came from one sample sequenced in a study of T cells in women clearing cervical HPV infection. Libraries were prepared by immunoSEQ multiplex PCR; TCRdb keeps only in-frame clonotypes and omits some of them. The sample table sets out 30,000 to 45,000 clones. The sequencing input was blood buffy coat. All receptors come from a woman between 18 and 70 years old with a cervical HPV16 infection that either progressed to CIN3+ or cleared (not recorded which).

As regards this clone: The read ends 3 residues early relative to the CDR3; the germline J gene fills the gap. V gene TRBV6-1 combines with J gene TRBJ2-7; a possible D gene is TRBD1 (5 bases). The germline gives CDR1 MNHNS, CDR2 SASEGT. This CDR3 has 14 residues. V shed 0 bases and J shed 3 bases, with 9 bases lying between them. The part of the CDR3 DNA that was read is TGTGCCAGCAGTGAAGCGCAGGGCGGCTACGAG. Encoded protein: CASSEAQGGYE. The full CDR3 sequence reads CASSEAQGGYEQYF.

Concerning this clone: Read coverage stops 3 residues before the CDR3 terminus; the germline J gene supplies the remainder. This chain joins TRBV2 and TRBJ1-4; D not resolved. Per germline, CDR1 SNHLY and CDR2 FYNNEI. CDR3 length equals 14 residues. Partial CDR3 DNA: TGTGCCAGCAGTCGGGCGGGCCAGGATTCACCA. Its translation is CASSRAGQDSP. In full, the CDR3 reads CASSRAGQDSPLFF.

A remark on this clone: The read ends 3 residues shy of where the CDR3 ends; the end is completed using the germline J gene. The chain links TRBV5-1 to TRBJ2-7; 8 bases map to TRBD1. The CDR3 contains 14 residues. Germline loops: CDR1 SGHRS, CDR2 YFSETQ. Unmatched junction bases numbered 2, after V lost 0 bases and J lost 3 bases. This chain's CDR3 is CASSLDRGNYEQYF. The DNA read from the CDR3 is TGCGCCAGCAGCTTGGACAGGGGGAACTACGAG.

On this clone itself: The observed sequence ends 3 residues before the CDR3 terminus, with the missing tail filled in from the germline J gene. The chain combines TRBV7-8 with TRBJ2-1; TRBD2 aligns across 10 bases. The CDR3 sequence is 14 residues long. Per germline, CDR1 SGHVS and CDR2 FQNEAQ. V trimming: 3 bases; J trimming: 9 bases; junction bases outside the gene matches: 5. CDR3 DNA, as far as it was read: TGTGCCAGCAGCTTCCAGCGGGAGGGCCGTGAG. Its translation is CASSFQREGRE. The entire CDR3 sequence reads CASSFQREGREQFF.

On this clone itself: The CDR3 extends 3 residues past the end of the read, so its final part is completed from the germline J gene. This sequence joins TRBV5-1 and TRBJ2-1; 8 bases line up with TRBD1. The V and J ends lost 3 bases and 4 bases, in that order; junction bases with no gene match: 3. Germline assignment: CDR1 SGHRS and CDR2 YFSETQ. The CDR3 loop spans 14 amino acids. Incomplete CDR3 DNA: TGCGCCAGCAGCTCCACAGGGGGGTACAATGAG. Translated, it gives CASSSTGGYNE. The whole CDR3 protein is CASSSTGGYNEQFF.

Note on this clone: The sequence runs out 3 residues before the end of the CDR3; the remainder is reconstructed from the germline J gene. The chain is built from TRBV6-2 or TRBV6-3 and TRBJ2-2, with TRBD2 matching over 12 bases. The germline V gene encodes CDR1 MNHEY and CDR2 SVGEGT. Unmatched junction bases numbered 7, after V lost 5 bases and J lost 6 bases. The length of the CDR3 is 16 residues. The CDR3 bases that were read are TGTGCCAGCAGTGTACGACTAGCGGGAGATGCCGGGGAG. Its protein product is CASSVRLAGDAGE. The CDR3 in full is CASSVRLAGDAGELFF.

Concerning this clone itself: The read gets to within 3 residues of the CDR3 end, and the germline J gene fills in the rest. J is TRBJ1-2 and V is TRBV7-8; D is uncertain. Germline CDR1 and CDR2: SGHVS and FQNEAQ. This CDR3 is built from 15 residues. The CDR3 DNA, read in part, is TGTGCCAGCAGCTTAACTAATAGCGGGATCCATGAC. This codes for CASSLTNSGIHD. The whole CDR3 reads CASSLTNSGIHDYTF.

A remark on this clone: Read sequence stops 3 residues before the CDR3 end, and the germline J gene provides the missing end. The chain uses TRBV30 and TRBJ1-3, with TRBD1 as a possible D gene (5 bases). CDR1 and CDR2 (germline): GTSNPN, SVGIG (reference sequence). V was cut by 2 bases and J by 1 base, with 12 bases left in between. CDR3 length: 15 residues. This CDR3 is CAWSFGGLSGNTIYF. The CDR3 bases that were read are TGTGCCTGGAGTTTCGGGGGATTGTCTGGAAACACC.

As concerns this clone: Coverage ceases 3 residues before the CDR3 finishes, and the germline J gene fills in the end. This chain links TRBV20-1 with TRBJ2-7; TRBD2 aligns across 10 bases. The CDR3 spans 19 residues. The V segment lost 4 bases and the J segment 4 bases; nucleotides outside the gene matches: 22. Germline assignment: CDR1 DFQATT and CDR2 SNEGSKA (reference sequence). The CDR3 here is CSATRGLRAGGPLFYEQYF. Incomplete CDR3 DNA: TGCAGTGCTACCCGGGGGTTGAGAGCGGGAGGGCCTCTTTTTTACGAG.

On this clone itself: The CDR3 goes on 3 residues after the read ends, and that part is filled in from the germline J gene. This chain connects TRBV2 to TRBJ2-3; D perhaps matches TRBD1 (6 bases). The CDR3 is 13 residues long. CDR1 and CDR2 from the germline V gene are SNHLY and FYNNEI. The chain's CDR3 is CASSKQGFETQYF. CDR3 DNA (partial): TGTGCCAGCAGCAAACAGGGATTTGAGACG.

A word on this clone: The read terminates 3 residues before the CDR3 end, so the remaining end is supplied by the germline J gene. V and J are TRBV7-2 and TRBJ2-3; maybe TRBD2 (6 bases). V dropped 0 bases and J dropped 6 bases, with 7 bases sitting between them. This CDR3 spans 13 amino acids. CDR1 and CDR2 (germline): SGHTA, FQGNSA. Incomplete CDR3 DNA: TGTGCCAGCAGCTTAGCGGAGGGGGATACG. This codes for CASSLAEGDT. From start to end, the CDR3 is CASSLAEGDTQYF.

CDR3 region: CASSFLGQGPGELFF. CDR3 bases read: TGTGCCAGCAGCTTCTTAGGACAGGGGCCCGGGGAG. This chain joins TRBV5-5 and TRBJ2-2, with 9 positions matching TRBD1. The CDR3 end lies 3 residues beyond the end of the read and is filled in from the germline J gene. CDR1 is SGHKS and CDR2 is YYEKEE in the germline V gene (reference sequence). There are 15 residues in the CDR3. Unmatched junction bases numbered 5, after V lost 2 bases and J lost 6 bases.

A remark on this clone: The read ends 3 residues early relative to the CDR3; the germline J gene fills the gap. The V call is TRBV12-3 or TRBV12-4, the J call TRBJ2-5, with D hard to call. This CDR3 region has 12 residues. V dropped 3 bases and J dropped 4 bases, with 6 bases sitting between them. CDR3 region: CASSFSGETQYF. The sequenced CDR3 bases are TGTGCCAGCAGTTTCTCCGGAGAGACC.

Concerning this clone itself: From the germline J gene comes the end of the CDR3, since the read stops 3 residues before it. The chain carries TRBV18 and TRBJ2-7, with D perhaps TRBD2 (7 bases). The germline CDR1 and CDR2 sequences are KGHSH and LQKENI. The germline V and J ends were trimmed by 8 bases and 5 bases, with 19 bases remaining between them. The CDR3 length is 14 residues. The part of the CDR3 DNA that was read is TGTGCCAGCACGCCTCGGGCGGGGGCGGACGAG. It codes for CASTPRAGADE. The CDR3 reads in full as CASTPRAGADEQYF.

Turning to this clone: The read terminates 3 residues ahead of where the CDR3 ends, so the germline J gene completes it. The chain employs TRBV2 and TRBJ2-1; maybe TRBD1 (6 bases). The CDR3 consists of 14 residues. In germline, CDR1 is SNHLY, CDR2 FYNNEI. The germline V and J ends were trimmed by 5 bases and 9 bases, with 17 bases remaining between them. Partial CDR3 DNA: TGTGCCAGCAGTCCGCAGGGACAAGTTAGTGAG. Translated: CASSPQGQVSE. The whole CDR3 protein is CASSPQGQVSEQFF.

Remarks on this clone: The DNA ends 3 residues before the CDR3 does, and the rest of the CDR3 is filled in from the germline J gene. The V call is TRBV2, the J call TRBJ2-5; perhaps TRBD2 as D (5 bases). The CDR3 spans 16 residues. Germline CDR1 reads SNHLY; CDR2 reads FYNNEI. Trimming took off 0 bases at V and 1 base at J, with 12 bases between the two ends. The CDR3: CASSEAMAGGQETQYF. The DNA read from the CDR3 is TGTGCCAGCAGTGAAGCTATGGCAGGAGGCCAAGAGACC.

About this clone itself: With the read ending 3 residues before the CDR3 end, the germline J gene is used to fill in that end. The chain joins TRBV6-1 to TRBJ1-4; D possibly corresponds to TRBD1 (6 bases). V was cut by 4 bases and J by 5 bases, with 11 bases left in between. Germline values: CDR1 MNHNS, CDR2 SASEGT. The CDR3 covers 14 residues. This chain's CDR3 is CASSAGDRNEKLFF. The sequenced part of the CDR3 DNA is TGTGCCAGCAGTGCAGGGGATAGGAATGAAAAA.

The CDR3 bases that were read are TGTGCCAGCAGCTTAGCTCGGGGGGGCGGGATCGAG. This encodes CASSLARGGGIE. The entire CDR3 protein is CASSLARGGGIEQYF. This chain links TRBV7-9 with TRBJ2-7, with 8 positions matching TRBD2. The observed sequence ends 3 residues before the CDR3 terminus, with the missing tail filled in from the germline J gene. The CDR3 is 15 amino acids. The V segment lost 0 bases and the J segment 6 bases; nucleotides outside the gene matches: 7. Germline assignment: CDR1 SEHNR and CDR2 FQNEAQ (reference sequence).

As regards this clone: The observed sequence ends 3 residues before the CDR3 terminus, with the missing tail filled in from the germline J gene. V usage is TRBV19 and J usage is TRBJ1-6, with TRBD1 matching 7 bases. Looked up from germline, CDR1 is LNHDA and CDR2 is SQIVND (reference sequence). The junction had 4 bases not matched to a gene; V was cut back by 7 bases and J by 7 bases. CDR3 length: 13 residues. CDR3 DNA (partial): TGTGCCAGTACCCGGGACAGAAATTCACCC. Its translation: CASTRDRNSP. The entire CDR3 protein reads CASTRDRNSPLHF. Full variable domain (missing parts from reference TRBV19 and TRBJ1-6): DGGITQSPKYLFRKEGQNVTLSCEQNLNHDAMYWYRQDPGQGLRLIYYSQIVNDFQKGDIAEGYSVSREKKESFPLTVTSAQKNPTAFYLCASTRDRNSPLHFGNGTRLTVT.

The DNA read from the CDR3 is TGCAGCGTTGAAGGACTAGCGGCGAATGAG. Encoded protein: CSVEGLAANE. The full-length CDR3 reads as CSVEGLAANEQFF. V is TRBV29-1 and J is TRBJ2-1, with 9 nucleotides matching TRBD2. The read ends 3 residues before the CDR3 terminus; that terminus is restored from the germline J gene. The CDR3 spans 13 residues. Looked up from germline, CDR1 is SQVTM and CDR2 is ANQGSEA. V shed 1 base and J 7 bases; nucleotides not matched to a gene: 2.

As regards this clone: Coverage ceases 3 residues before the CDR3 finishes, and the germline J gene fills in the end. This chain joins TRBV2 and TRBJ2-5; a possible D gene is TRBD1 (5 bases). The CDR3 sequence is 12 residues long. Germline lookup yields CDR1 SNHLY and CDR2 FYNNEI. Trimming removed 4 bases at V and 4 bases at J, with 7 bases between. The chain's CDR3 is CASSGGRETQYF. CDR3 bases read: TGTGCCAGCAGTGGGGGCCGAGAGACC. Complete variable domain (other parts from reference TRBV2 and TRBJ2-5): EPEVTQTPSHQVTQMGQEVILRCVPISNHLYFYWYRQILGQKVEFLVSFYNNEISEKSEIFDDQFSVERPDGSNFTLKIRSTKLEDSAMYFCASSGGRETQYFGPGTRLLVL.

Regarding this clone: The read terminates 3 residues before the CDR3 end, so the remaining end is supplied by the germline J gene. The chain carries TRBV2 and TRBJ1-5; D perhaps matches TRBD1 (5 bases). Per germline, CDR1 SNHLY and CDR2 FYNNEI. The CDR3 has 15 residues. V was pared by 4 bases and J by 7 bases, with 17 bases between. CDR3 loop: CASSGMWGGGQPQHF. The DNA read from the CDR3 is TGTGCCAGCAGTGGAATGTGGGGGGGAGGCCAGCCC.

Concerning this clone: The read gets to within 3 residues of the CDR3 end, and the germline J gene fills in the rest. The chain combines TRBV5-1 with TRBJ2-4, with 7 nucleotides matching TRBD1. The V and J ends lost 7 bases and 5 bases, in that order; junction bases with no gene match: 9. This CDR3 is 14 amino acids long. Germline lookup yields CDR1 SGHRS and CDR2 YFSETQ. Incomplete CDR3 DNA: TGCGCCAGCCGCACAGATGGGACAGAAAACATT. Protein sequence: CASRTDGTENI. The whole CDR3 region reads CASRTDGTENIQYF.

Details on this clone: The read terminates 3 residues ahead of where the CDR3 ends, so the germline J gene completes it. This chain joins TRBV7-3 and TRBJ1-6; 10 bases align to TRBD1. The CDR3 is made up of 16 amino acids. The J segment lost 9 bases and the V segment lost 2 bases, leaving 7 bases of the junction unmatched. The germline CDR1 and CDR2 sequences are SGHTA and FQGTGA. The covered CDR3 bases are TGTGCCAGCAGCTTATCAGGACAGGGGGGTCGTTCACCC. This codes for CASSLSGQGGRSP. The whole CDR3 reads CASSLSGQGGRSPLHF.

Regarding this clone: The read gets to within 3 residues of the CDR3 end, and the germline J gene fills in the rest. The chain joins TRBV6-1 to TRBJ2-7, with 7 bases aligning to TRBD1. This CDR3 is 15 amino acids long. Germline values: CDR1 MNHNS, CDR2 SASEGT. V lost 0 bases to trimming and J lost 6 bases; unmatched junction nucleotides: 8. The sequenced CDR3 bases are TGTGCCAGCAGTGAAGCGAGGGGCAGGGGGACCGAG. The encoded protein is CASSEARGRGTE. The complete CDR3 sequence is CASSEARGRGTEQYF.